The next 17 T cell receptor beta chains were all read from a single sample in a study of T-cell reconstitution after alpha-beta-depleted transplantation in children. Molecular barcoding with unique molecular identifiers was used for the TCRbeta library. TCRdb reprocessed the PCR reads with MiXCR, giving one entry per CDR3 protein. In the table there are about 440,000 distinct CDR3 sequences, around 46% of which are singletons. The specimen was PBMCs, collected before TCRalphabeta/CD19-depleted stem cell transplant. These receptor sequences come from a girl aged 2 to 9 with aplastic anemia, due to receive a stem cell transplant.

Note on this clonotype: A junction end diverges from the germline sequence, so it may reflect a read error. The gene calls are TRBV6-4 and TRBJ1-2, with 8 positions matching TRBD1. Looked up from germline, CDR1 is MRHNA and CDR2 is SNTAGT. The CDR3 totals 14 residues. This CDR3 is CASSDPGTGGRLAF. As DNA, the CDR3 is TGTGCCAGCAGTGACCCCGGAACAGGGGGGCGGCTCGCCTTC.

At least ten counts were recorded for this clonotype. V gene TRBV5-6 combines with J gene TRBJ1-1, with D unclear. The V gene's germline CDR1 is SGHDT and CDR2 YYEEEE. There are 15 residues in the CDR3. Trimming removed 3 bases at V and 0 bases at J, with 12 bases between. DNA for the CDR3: TGTGCCAGCAGCTGGGTCGGGCAGCTGAACACTGAAGCTTTCTTT. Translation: CASSWVGQLNTEAFF.

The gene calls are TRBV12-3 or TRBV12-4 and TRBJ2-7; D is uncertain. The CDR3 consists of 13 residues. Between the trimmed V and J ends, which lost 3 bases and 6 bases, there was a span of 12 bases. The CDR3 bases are TGTGCCAGCAGTTTGGGGTCCGTGAGCGAGCAGTACTTC. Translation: CASSLGSVSEQYF.

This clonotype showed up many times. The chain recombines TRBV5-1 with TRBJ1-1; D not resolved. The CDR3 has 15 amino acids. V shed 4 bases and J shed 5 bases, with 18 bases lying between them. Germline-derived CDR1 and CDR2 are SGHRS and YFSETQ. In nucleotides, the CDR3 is TGCGCCAGCAGCATCGATCACGAGGGTTGGACTGAAGCTTTCTTT. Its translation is CASSIDHEGWTEAFF.

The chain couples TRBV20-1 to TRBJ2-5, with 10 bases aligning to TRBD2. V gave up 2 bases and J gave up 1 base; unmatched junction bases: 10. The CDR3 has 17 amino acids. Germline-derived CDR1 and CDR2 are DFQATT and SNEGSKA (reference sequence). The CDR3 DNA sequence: TGCAGTGCTAGATCCCCTAGCGGGAGCTGGGGCCAAGAGACCCAGTACTTC. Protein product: CSARSPSGSWGQETQYF.

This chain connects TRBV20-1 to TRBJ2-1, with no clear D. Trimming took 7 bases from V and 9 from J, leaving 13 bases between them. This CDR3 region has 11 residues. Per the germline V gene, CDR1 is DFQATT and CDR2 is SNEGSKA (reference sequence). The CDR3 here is CSVLAWGEQFF. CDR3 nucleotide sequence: TGCAGTGTCCTGGCGTGGGGTGAGCAGTTCTTC.

The DNA of the CDR3 is TGTGCCAGCAGCTCCCAGGGAACGACAGATACGCAGTATTTT. This sequence encodes CASSSQGTTDTQYF. The chain employs TRBV11-1 and TRBJ2-3; the D gene is possibly TRBD1 (5 bases). The V end was cut by 4 bases, the J end by 3 bases, with 11 bases between. This CDR3 comprises 14 residues. Germline V gene data show CDR1 as SGHAT and CDR2 as FQDESV (reference sequence).

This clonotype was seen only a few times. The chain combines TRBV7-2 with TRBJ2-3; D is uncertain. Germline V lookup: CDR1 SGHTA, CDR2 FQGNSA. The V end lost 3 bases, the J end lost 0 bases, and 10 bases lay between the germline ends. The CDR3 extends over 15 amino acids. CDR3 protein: CASSFAFPSTDTQYF. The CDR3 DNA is TGTGCCAGCAGCTTTGCTTTTCCTAGCACAGATACGCAGTATTTT.

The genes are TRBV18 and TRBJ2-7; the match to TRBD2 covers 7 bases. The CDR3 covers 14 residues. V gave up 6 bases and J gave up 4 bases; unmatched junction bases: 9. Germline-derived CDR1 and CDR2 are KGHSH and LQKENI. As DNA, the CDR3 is TGTGCCAGCTCCGTCGGGGAGGGTACGTACGAGCAGTACTTC. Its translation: CASSVGEGTYEQYF.

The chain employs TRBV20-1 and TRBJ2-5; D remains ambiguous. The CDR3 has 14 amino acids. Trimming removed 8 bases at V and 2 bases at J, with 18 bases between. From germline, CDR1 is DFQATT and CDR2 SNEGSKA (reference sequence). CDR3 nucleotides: TGCAGTTCCAACATCCTCGGGTGGCAAGAGACCCAGTACTTC. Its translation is CSSNILGWQETQYF.

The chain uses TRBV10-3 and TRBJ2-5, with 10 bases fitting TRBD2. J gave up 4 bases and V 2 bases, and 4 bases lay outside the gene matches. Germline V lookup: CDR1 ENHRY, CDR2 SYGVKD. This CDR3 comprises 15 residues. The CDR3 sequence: CAISELAGDGETQYF. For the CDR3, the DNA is TGTGCCATCAGTGAGCTAGCGGGGGATGGAGAGACCCAGTACTTC.

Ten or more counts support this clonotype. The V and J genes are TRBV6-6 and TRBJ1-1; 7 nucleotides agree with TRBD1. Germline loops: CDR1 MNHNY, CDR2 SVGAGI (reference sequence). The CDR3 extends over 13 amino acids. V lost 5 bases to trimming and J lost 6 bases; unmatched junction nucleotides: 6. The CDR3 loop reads CASSAYRGPEAFF. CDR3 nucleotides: TGTGCCAGCAGTGCCTACAGGGGCCCTGAAGCTTTCTTT.

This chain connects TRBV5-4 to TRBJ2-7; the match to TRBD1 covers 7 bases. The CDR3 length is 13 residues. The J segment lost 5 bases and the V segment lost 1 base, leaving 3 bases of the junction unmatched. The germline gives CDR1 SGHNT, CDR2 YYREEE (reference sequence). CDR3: CASSLQGEHEQYF. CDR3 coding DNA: TGTGCCAGCAGCTTGCAGGGGGAACACGAGCAGTACTTC.

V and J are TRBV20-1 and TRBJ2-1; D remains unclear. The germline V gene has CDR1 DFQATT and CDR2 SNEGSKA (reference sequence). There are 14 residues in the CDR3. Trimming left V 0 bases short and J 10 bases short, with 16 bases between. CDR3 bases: TGCAGTGCTAGAGATTCGACCGGAGCAGGAGAGCAGTTCTTC. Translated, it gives CSARDSTGAGEQFF.

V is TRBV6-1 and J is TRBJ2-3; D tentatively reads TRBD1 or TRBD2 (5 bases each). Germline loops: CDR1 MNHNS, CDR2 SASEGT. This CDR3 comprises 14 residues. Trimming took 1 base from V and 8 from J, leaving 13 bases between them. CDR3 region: CASSEGLGGATQYF. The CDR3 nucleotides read TGTGCCAGCAGTGAAGGCCTTGGGGGAGCTACGCAGTATTTT.

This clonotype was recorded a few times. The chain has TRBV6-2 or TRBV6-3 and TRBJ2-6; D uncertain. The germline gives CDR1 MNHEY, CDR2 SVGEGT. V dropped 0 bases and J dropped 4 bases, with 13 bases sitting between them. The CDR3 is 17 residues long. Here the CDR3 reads CASSYSFGWAGANVLTF. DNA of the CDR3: TGTGCCAGCAGTTACTCATTTGGTTGGGCAGGGGCCAACGTCCTGACTTTC.

In DNA form, the CDR3 reads TGCGCCAGCAGCCAAGACCGGACCGTCAATCAGCCCCAGCATTTT. Its protein product is CASSQDRTVNQPQHF. The chain carries TRBV4-1 and TRBJ1-5; D not certain. Trimming left V 0 bases short and J 3 bases short, with 9 bases between. The CDR3 runs 15 residues. The germline V gene has CDR1 MGHRA and CDR2 YSYEKL.